Here is one T cell receptor (beta chain) with its context. Its antigen is still unknown. It has no much larger one-base neighbor in the sample; base qualities were not kept. CDR1 and CDR2 are drawn from the germline V gene: MNHEY, SVGEGT. After removal of 6 bases from V and 1 base from J, the junction retains 6 bases not matched to a gene. Counted from cysteine to phenylalanine, this CDR3 has 16 amino acids. CDR3 DNA is the only sequence kept; it has 48 bases, read in frame from the first base. TCRbeta CDR3 regions were amplified from genomic DNA using the immunoSEQ Assay, a bias-controlled multiplex PCR. Turning to the authors' computational methods: Within the assay, amplification of reference gene primers was used to estimate how many nucleated cells each sample contained. To quantify the absolute abundance of each unique TCRbeta CDR3 rearrangement, sequence reads were collapsed and filtered. For each sample, productive Simpson clonality was calculated as the square root of Simpson's diversity index across productive rearrangements. Imported from immuneACCESS, the table was reduced by TCRdb to in-frame sequences with V and J called. These copies leave out some clones; in studies compared against another copy, an unresolved V gene accounts for under half, and the cause of the remainder is not known. The V and J calls and clone size come from that table; D and trimming were worked out from the DNA. The sample profile shows roughly 200,000 clones; 87% of them were found once. The ten largest clones add up to around 2.4% of the sample.

Enrolling through a virtual design, the prospective study's participants ranged in age from roughly 18 to 89 years and lived across 20 to 30 United States geographic areas. In the prospective study, cohorts were assigned on the basis of participant-reported clinical history obtained from a screening survey and a study questionnaire. Recovered participants in ImmuneRACE Cohort 3 were defined as having two consecutive negative NP/OP PCR tests, clearance from a healthcare professional, or resolution of symptoms. In the prospective study, whole blood, serum and a nasopharyngeal or oropharyngeal swab were collected from each participant by mobile phlebotomists. Over an approximately 2-month period, participants in the prospective study had the option of providing additional blood draws and questionnaires. Before DNA extraction, blood samples from the prospective study were shipped at room temperature or frozen.

The sample comes from a study of blood T cell repertoires in COVID-19 (TCRdb year 2020). Concerning the study at large: The collaborator samples originated in the United States, Italy and Spain and spanned the acute and convalescent phases of COVID-19. The prospective study material was composed of cDNA or gDNA derived from T cells, B-cell-depleted T cells, or PBMCs. Subjects who had been exposed to COVID-19, were actively infected with it, or had recovered from it provided the deeply sampled blood TCRbeta repertoires that made up the dataset. A freely available public database, intended as a resource for researchers studying the immune response to SARS-CoV-2, is where the repertoires were released. Samples came from the ongoing ImmuneRACE study (first 160 participants) plus 1,254 subjects from 6 global collaborators. Nearly every sample came with metadata listing a de-identified subject ID, COVID-19 status, age in years and sex. HLA class I and class II types, where available, came from metadata supplied by the sample provider rather than from assay-based typing.

On the study overall, not on this receptor specifically: How much clinical and demographic metadata was included differed by source and by participant, and the metadata was provided uncurated.

The sequence links TRBV6-2 or TRBV6-3 to TRBJ2-2, and 9 bases in between align with TRBD2. This TCR was recovered from a woman aged 25 to 39 who had recovered from COVID-19. Material for sequencing was PBMCs or T cells enriched from blood (not recorded which). The CDR3 protein: CASSLGLALNTGELFF. The DNA sequence reads TGTGCCAGCAGCCTGGGACTAGCCCTGAACACCGGGGAGCTGTTTTTT.